This entry describes one T cell receptor beta chain. The antigen is not known. The data derive from a study of post-analysis software for immune sequencing data. Study results and limitations: Co-batched samples clustered tightly together by F measure. In patients, four to six TRBV segments were more frequent than in controls, with TRBV5-6, TRBV5-1 and TRBV20-1 among them.

Germline V CDR1 and CDR2: SGHVS, FQNEAQ. This CDR3 comprises 16 residues. The authors incorporated unique molecular identifiers into the TCR beta cDNA libraries. TCRdb reprocessed the PCR reads via MiXCR and lists one record per CDR3 protein. The sample consists of hundreds of thousands of distinct CDR3 sequences, more than 50% of them appearing once. The sequenced material came from blood. The sequence was collected from a girl aged 2 to 10 with multiple sclerosis. The rearrangement uses TRBV7-8 and TRBJ2-1; D is possibly TRBD2 (5 bases). The J call may not be correct, given that the DNA end is closer to TRBJ2-7. The chain's CDR3 is CASSLARARAAYEQYF. CDR3 in DNA: TGTGCCAGCAGCTTAGCCCGGGCGAGAGCGGCCTACGAGCAGTACTTC.